This TCR beta chain appears in the sequencing data of a study of blood T cell repertoires in COVID-19. The overall study: Samples representing acute and convalescent COVID-19 were sourced from the United States, Italy and Spain. PBMCs, B-cell-depleted T cells, or T cells provided the cDNA or gDNA that made up the material.

Trimming pared 6 bases from V and 4 bases from J, leaving 4 bases between. CDR3 length: 10 residues. CDR1 is MNHEY, CDR2 SMNVEV, per germline (reference sequence). The study assigned cohorts using participant-reported clinical history. TCRdb's table, derived via immunoSEQ multiplex PCR, lists solely in-frame clones and lacks some. The table has fewer than 250,000 clones, 80% to 90% seen once. Sequencing input: PBMCs or T cells enriched from blood (not recorded which). This TCR derives from a man aged 30-40 years in a cohort exposed to, infected with or recovered from COVID-19 (not recorded which). The chain links TRBV27 to TRBJ2-7; D is unresolved. CDR3: CASSGYEQYF. CDR3 sequence (DNA): TGTGCCAGCAGCGGGTACGAGCAGTACTTC.